This TCR beta chain appears in the sequencing data of a study of blood T cells in healthy people across ages. Whole-study results and caveats: Observed TCR beta diversity showed a strong correlation with the percentage of naive T cells as measured by flow cytometry. The unsorted PBMCs prevented any conclusive comparison of naive versus antigen-experienced cells.

The use of a sample-barcoded 5' primer and a J-beta primer mix characterized a second PCR of roughly 6 to 11 cycles. A template-switch adaptor containing 12 random nucleotides labeled each cDNA molecule. TCRdb itself ran the 5' RACE reads through MiXCR, one entry per CDR3 protein. The data show under 2,000,000 distinct CDR3 sequences, 49% seen once. This CDR3 has 17 amino acids. The germline V gene encodes CDR1 DFQATT and CDR2 SNEGSKA (reference sequence). Of note for this clonotype: Its antigen is as yet unknown.

The genes are TRBV20-1 and TRBJ2-7; no definite D call. The closer fit of TRBJ2-5 to the DNA end suggests the J call may be wrong. Sample: blood. The TCR comes from a middle-aged woman in good health. CDR3: CSARDPLSRVIQETQYF. DNA of the CDR3: TGCAGTGCTAGAGACCCTCTATCCCGAGTAATCCAAGAGACCCAGTACTTC.